The rows below give T cell receptor beta chains drawn from one sample of a study of T-cell reconstitution after alpha-beta-depleted transplantation in children. TCRdb fed the PCR reads into MiXCR, producing one record per CDR3 protein. Here the sample spans 550,000 to 600,000 distinct CDR3 sequences, roughly 23% being singletons. Sequencing was performed on PBMCs, mostly from graft donor cells, taken 360 days after TCRalphabeta/CD19-depleted stem cell transplant. All receptors derive from a boy under three years old who had a stem cell transplant for acute myeloid leukemia, so the T cells may come from the graft donor. The CDR3 runs from the conserved cysteine through the conserved F or W. The D gene is left open where the match is weak.

J,D,V,CDR3
TRBJ2-1,.,TRBV7-9,CASSLEDGGDEQFF
TRBJ2-1,TRBD2,TRBV7-3,CASSLKALGGGALNEQFF
TRBJ1-4,.,TRBV10-3,CAISESHPTIRQGQEKLFF
TRBJ1-5,.,TRBV20-1,CSAGWIYQPQHF
TRBJ2-1,.,TRBV12-3/TRBV12-4,CASSLPLGVSYDEQFF
TRBJ2-3,TRBD1,TRBV2,CASSYSGTGMLDTQYF
TRBJ1-3,.,TRBV28,CASRSPGNTIYF
TRBJ2-5,TRBD2,TRBV20-1,CSALAGIGKKTQYF
TRBJ2-1,.,TRBV7-9,CASVSPGESSYNEQFF
TRBJ2-1,.,TRBV4-3,CASSQDWAGQIRSSYNEQFF
TRBJ2-3,TRBD2,TRBV5-5,CASSGRTSGDTQYF
TRBJ2-2,TRBD2,TRBV4-1,CASSYWTSSNTGELFF
TRBJ2-5,.,TRBV6-5,CASSYSGQGRTQYF
TRBJ2-1,.,TRBV30,CAWSQGGLPHNEQFF
TRBJ1-5,.,TRBV13,CASSPGRDQPQHF
TRBJ1-1,.,TRBV11-2,CASSLDDGFEAFF
TRBJ2-5,.,TRBV20-1,CSAPPTSTPETQYF
TRBJ2-7,.,TRBV12-3/TRBV12-4,CASKSTGSYEQYF
TRBJ1-6,.,TRBV3-1,CASTLGQLWSPLHF
TRBJ2-5,.,TRBV6-5,CATRGGEETQYF
TRBJ2-3,.,TRBV7-7,CATGPSGVSTDTQYF
TRBJ2-1,.,TRBV28,CASSLHSGKYNEQFF
TRBJ2-1,.,TRBV5-1,CASSLSGPSSYNEQFF
TRBJ2-5,.,TRBV10-2,CATWSAFTGETQYF
TRBJ2-4,.,TRBV12-3/TRBV12-4,CASSHLFAKNIQYF
TRBJ2-7,.,TRBV20-1,CSAIEGREVYEQYF
TRBJ1-6,TRBD1,TRBV4-3,CASSQSTGSSYNSPLHF
TRBJ1-1,.,TRBV20-1,CSARDNTAFF
TRBJ2-3,TRBD1,TRBV29-1,CSVEGDRGVGTDTQYF
TRBJ2-3,TRBD1,TRBV7-9,CASSRQGLGTDTQYF
TRBJ2-1,.,TRBV7-9,CASTLGDF
TRBJ1-3,.,TRBV11-2,CASSLNGQRIGNTIYF
TRBJ1-1,.,TRBV7-9,CASSSFGGEAFF
TRBJ1-2,.,TRBV9,CASSDGSWQSYGYTF
TRBJ1-2,.,TRBV12-3/TRBV12-4,CASSSPVRVGYTF
TRBJ2-7,.,TRBV7-9,CASSLREDQLQYF
TRBJ2-1,.,TRBV20-1,CSARDDRLGRYNEQFF
TRBJ2-2,.,TRBV13,CASSFPSAGTGELFF
TRBJ2-3,.,TRBV6-2/TRBV6-3,CASREGIDTQYF